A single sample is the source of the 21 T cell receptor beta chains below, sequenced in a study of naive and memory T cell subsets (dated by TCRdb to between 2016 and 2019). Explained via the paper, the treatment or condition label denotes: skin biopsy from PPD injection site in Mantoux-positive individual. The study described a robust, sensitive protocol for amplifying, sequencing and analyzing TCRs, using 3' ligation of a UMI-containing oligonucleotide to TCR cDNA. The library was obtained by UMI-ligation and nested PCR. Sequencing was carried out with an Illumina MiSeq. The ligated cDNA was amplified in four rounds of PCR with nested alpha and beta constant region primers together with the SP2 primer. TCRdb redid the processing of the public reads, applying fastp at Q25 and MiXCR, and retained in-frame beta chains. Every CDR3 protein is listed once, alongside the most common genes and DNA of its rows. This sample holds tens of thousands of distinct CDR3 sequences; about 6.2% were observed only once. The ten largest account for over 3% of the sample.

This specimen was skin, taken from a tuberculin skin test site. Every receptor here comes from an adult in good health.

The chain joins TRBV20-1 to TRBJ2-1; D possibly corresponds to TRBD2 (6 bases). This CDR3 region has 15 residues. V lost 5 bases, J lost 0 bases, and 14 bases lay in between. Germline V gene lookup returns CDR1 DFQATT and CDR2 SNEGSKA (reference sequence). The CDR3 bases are TGCAGTGCTCCAAGGGACTCCAGCTCCTACAATGAGCAGTTCTTC. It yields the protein CSAPRDSSSYNEQFF.

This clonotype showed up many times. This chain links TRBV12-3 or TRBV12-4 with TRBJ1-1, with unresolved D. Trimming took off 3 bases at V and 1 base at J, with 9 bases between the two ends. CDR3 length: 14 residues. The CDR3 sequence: CASSLGNGNTEAFF. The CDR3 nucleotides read TGTGCCAGCAGTTTGGGCAACGGGAACACTGAAGCTTTCTTT.

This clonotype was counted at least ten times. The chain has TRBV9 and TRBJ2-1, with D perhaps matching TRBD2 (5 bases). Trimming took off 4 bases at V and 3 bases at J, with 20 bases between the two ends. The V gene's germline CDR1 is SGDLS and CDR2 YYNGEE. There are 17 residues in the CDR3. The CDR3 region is CASSSTPPGFNYNEQFF. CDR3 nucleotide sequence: TGTGCCAGCAGCTCCACCCCCCCGGGGTTCAACTACAATGAGCAGTTCTTC.

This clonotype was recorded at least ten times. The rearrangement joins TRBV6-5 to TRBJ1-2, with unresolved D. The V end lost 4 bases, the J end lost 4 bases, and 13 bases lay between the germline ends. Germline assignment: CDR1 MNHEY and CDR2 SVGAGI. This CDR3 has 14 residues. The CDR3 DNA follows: TGTGCCAGCAGTTTGGTAGGGCCTACCTATGGCTACACCTTC. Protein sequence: CASSLVGPTYGYTF.

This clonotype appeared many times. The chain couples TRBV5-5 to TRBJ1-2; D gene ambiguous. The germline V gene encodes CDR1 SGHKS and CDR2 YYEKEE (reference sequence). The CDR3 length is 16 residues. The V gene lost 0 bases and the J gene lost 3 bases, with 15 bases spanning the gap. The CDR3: CASSLASNTGYYGYTF. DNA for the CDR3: TGTGCCAGCAGCTTGGCTTCTAACACGGGGTACTATGGCTACACCTTC.

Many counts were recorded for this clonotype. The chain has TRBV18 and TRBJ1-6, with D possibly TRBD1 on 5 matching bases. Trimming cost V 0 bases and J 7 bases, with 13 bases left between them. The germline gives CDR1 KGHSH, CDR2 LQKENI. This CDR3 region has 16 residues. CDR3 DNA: TGTGCCAGCTCACCACCGGCGAGGGGAGGCAATTCACCCCTCCACTTT. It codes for CASSPPARGGNSPLHF.

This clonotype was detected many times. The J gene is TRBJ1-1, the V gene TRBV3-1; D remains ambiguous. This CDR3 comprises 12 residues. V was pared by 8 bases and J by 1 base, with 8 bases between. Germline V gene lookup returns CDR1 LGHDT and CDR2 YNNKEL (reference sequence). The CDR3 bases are TGTGCCAGCGGTCAAGGGAACACTGAAGCTTTCTTT. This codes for CASGQGNTEAFF.

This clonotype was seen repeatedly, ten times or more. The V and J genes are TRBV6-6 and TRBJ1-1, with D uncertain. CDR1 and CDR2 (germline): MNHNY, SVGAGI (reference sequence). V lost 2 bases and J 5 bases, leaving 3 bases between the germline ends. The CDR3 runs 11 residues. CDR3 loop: CASSYGTEAFF. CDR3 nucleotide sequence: TGTGCCAGCAGTTACGGAACTGAAGCTTTCTTT.

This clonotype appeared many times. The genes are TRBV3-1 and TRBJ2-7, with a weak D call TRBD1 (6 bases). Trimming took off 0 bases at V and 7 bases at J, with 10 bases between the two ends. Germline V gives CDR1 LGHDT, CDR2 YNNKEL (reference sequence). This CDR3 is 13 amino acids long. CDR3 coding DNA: TGTGCCAGCAGCCAAGAACAGGGCGGAGAGCAGTACTTC. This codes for CASSQEQGGEQYF.

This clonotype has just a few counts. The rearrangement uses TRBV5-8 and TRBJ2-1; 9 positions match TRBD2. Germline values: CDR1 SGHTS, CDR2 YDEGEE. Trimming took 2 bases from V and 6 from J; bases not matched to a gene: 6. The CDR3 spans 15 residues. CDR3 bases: TGTGCCAGCAGCTTTGGGCGGGGGGGCCTCAATGAGCAGTTCTTC. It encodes CASSFGRGGLNEQFF.

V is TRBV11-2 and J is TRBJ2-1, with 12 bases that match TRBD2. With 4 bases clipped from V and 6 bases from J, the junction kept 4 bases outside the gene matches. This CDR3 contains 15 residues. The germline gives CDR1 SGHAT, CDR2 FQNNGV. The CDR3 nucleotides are TGTGCCAGCAGCTCCTCTAGCGGGGGGGCCAATGAGCAGTTCTTC. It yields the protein CASSSSSGGANEQFF.

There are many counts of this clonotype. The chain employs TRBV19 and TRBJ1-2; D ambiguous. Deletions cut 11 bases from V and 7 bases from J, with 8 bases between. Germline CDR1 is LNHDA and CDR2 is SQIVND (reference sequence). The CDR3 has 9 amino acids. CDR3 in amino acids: CADWSGYTF. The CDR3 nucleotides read TGTGCCGACTGGAGTGGCTACACCTTC.

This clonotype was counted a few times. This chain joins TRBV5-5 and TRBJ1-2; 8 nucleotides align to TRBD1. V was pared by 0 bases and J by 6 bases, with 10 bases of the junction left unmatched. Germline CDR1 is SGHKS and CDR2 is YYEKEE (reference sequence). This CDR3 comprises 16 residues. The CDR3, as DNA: TGTGCCAGCAGCTTGGCAGGACAGGGTGTAATCGATGGCTACACCTTC. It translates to CASSLAGQGVIDGYTF.

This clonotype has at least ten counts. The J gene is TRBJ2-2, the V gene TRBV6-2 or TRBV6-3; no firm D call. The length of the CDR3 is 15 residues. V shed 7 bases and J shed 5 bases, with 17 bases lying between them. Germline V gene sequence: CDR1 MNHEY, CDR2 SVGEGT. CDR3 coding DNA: TGTGCCAGCACACCATCGGCGATTCGTACCGGGGAGCTGTTTTTT. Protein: CASTPSAIRTGELFF.

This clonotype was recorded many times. For the CDR3, the DNA is TGTGCCATCAGTCGACTGGCGGGACAGGGGTGGCGCGAGCAGTACTTC. Protein: CAISRLAGQGWREQYF. This rearrangement joins TRBV10-3 to TRBJ2-7; 10 nucleotides align to TRBD1. This CDR3 comprises 16 residues. CDR1 and CDR2 (germline): ENHRY, SYGVKD. The ends lost 5 bases at V and 6 bases at J; junction bases unmatched: 13.

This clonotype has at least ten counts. For the CDR3, the DNA is TGCAGTGCAGCCCCGATGGGGCGGGGGGTTCCTACAGAGACCCAGTACTTC. It encodes CSAAPMGRGVPTETQYF. The rearrangement joins TRBV20-1 to TRBJ2-5; 8 bases fit TRBD2. The CDR3 spans 17 residues. In germline, CDR1 is DFQATT, CDR2 SNEGSKA (reference sequence). J was trimmed by 4 bases and V by 6 bases; bases with no gene match: 19.

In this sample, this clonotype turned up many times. The CDR3 reads CATLQGIGNTGELFF. For the CDR3, the DNA is TGTGCCACCCTACAGGGTATAGGGAACACCGGGGAGCTGTTTTTT. J is TRBJ2-2 and V is TRBV6-5, with D possibly being TRBD1 (6 bases). Trimming removed 10 bases at V and 1 base at J, with 16 bases between. In germline, CDR1 is MNHEY, CDR2 SVGAGI. The length of the CDR3 is 15 residues.

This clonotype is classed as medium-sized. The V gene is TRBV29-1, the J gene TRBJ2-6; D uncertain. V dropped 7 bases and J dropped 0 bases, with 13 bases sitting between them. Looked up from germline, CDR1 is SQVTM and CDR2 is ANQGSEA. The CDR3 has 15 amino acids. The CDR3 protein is CSARLENSGANVLTF. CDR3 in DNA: TGCAGCGCCCGACTGGAAAACTCTGGGGCCAACGTCCTGACTTTC.

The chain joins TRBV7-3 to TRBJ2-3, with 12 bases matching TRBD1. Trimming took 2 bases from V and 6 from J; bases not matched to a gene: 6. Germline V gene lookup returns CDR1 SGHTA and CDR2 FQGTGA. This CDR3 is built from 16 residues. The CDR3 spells CASSLPGQGARDTQYF. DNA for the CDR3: TGTGCCAGCAGCTTACCGGGACAGGGGGCTCGGGATACGCAGTATTTT.

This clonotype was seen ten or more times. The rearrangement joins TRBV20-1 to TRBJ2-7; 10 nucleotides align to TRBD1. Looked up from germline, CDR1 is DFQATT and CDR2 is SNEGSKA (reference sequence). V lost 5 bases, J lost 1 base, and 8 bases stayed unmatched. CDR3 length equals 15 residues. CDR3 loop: CSAGSTGGLSYEQYF. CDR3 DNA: TGCAGTGCTGGATCGACAGGGGGCTTATCCTACGAGCAGTACTTC.

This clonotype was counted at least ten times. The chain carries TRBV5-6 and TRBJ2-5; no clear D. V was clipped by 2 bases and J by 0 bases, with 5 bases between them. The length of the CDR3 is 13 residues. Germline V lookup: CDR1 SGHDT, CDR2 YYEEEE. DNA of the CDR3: TGTGCCAGCAGCTTAGGAAACCAAGAGACCCAGTACTTC. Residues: CASSLGNQETQYF.